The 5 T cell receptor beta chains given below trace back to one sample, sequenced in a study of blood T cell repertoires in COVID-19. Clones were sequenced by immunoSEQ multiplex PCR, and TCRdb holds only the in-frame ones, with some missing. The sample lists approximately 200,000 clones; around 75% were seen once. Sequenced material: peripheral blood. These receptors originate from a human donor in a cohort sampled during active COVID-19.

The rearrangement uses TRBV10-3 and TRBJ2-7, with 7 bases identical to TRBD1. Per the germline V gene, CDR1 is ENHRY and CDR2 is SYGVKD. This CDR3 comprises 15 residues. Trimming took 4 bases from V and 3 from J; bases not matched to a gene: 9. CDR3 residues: CAISGRQGKDYEQYF. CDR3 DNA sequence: TGTGCCATCAGTGGTCGACAGGGTAAAGACTACGAGCAGTACTTC.

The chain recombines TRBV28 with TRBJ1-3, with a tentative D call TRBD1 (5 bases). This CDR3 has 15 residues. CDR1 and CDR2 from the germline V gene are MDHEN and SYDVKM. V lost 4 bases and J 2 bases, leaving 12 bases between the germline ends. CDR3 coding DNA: TGTGCCAGCAGTTGGGAAGGGGCGGCTGGAAACACCATATATTTT. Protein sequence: CASSWEGAAGNTIYF.

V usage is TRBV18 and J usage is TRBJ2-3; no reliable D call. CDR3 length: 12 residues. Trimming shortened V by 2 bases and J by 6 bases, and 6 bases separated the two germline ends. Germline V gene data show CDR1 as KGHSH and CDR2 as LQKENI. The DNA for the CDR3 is TGTGCCAGCTCACCATATCGGGATACGCAGTATTTT. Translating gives CASSPYRDTQYF.

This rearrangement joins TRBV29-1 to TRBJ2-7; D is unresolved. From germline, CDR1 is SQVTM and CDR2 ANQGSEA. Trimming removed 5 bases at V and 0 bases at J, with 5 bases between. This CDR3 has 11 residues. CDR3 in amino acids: CSVSSSYEQYF. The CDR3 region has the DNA TGCAGCGTTTCGAGCTCCTACGAGCAGTACTTC.

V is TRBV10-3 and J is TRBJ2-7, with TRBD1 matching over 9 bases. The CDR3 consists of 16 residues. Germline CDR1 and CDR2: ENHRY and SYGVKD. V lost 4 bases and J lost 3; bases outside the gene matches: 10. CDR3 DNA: TGTGCCATCAGTGCCCTGGACAGGGGCCTTCTCTACGAGCAGTACTTC. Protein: CAISALDRGLLYEQYF.